This T cell receptor (beta chain) is from a study of regulatory T cells in long-lasting Graves disease. Looking at the study overall: Antithyroid drug exposure in newly diagnosed Graves' patients had lasted under 3 months.

CDR3-region Arm-PCR and iRepertoire HTBI primers produced the TCR beta libraries. TCRdb recomputed calls from the multiplex PCR reads with MiXCR, one row per CDR3 protein. The sample carries roughly 520,000 distinct CDR3 sequences, 9.5% to 15% recorded once. Time point defined: newly diagnosed GD, antithyroid drugs for less than 3 months. PBMC RNA was the source of the TCR library. Into tubes containing EDTA, nine milliliters of peripheral blood were drawn. The CDR3 is 14 amino acids. Trimming pared 7 bases from V and 4 bases from J, leaving 16 bases between. Germline lookup yields CDR1 SQVTM and CDR2 ANQGSEA. These records were also assigned to another study, of T cells in Graves' hyperthyroidism and ophthalmopathy. From that report: Initially, a first-round RT-PCR of the TCR CDR3 employed the HTBI primer set. Among clonotypes expanded in thyroid above 0.001, most were also found in blood.

Sequences were derived from peripheral blood mononuclear cells (PBMCs), sampled at new diagnosis, from a patient treated with antithyroid drugs. This receptor was obtained from a woman under 40 with Graves disease. J is TRBJ2-2 and V is TRBV29-1; D may be TRBD2 (5 bases). The CDR3 coding sequence is TGCAGCGCCGCGCCTAGCCAGAGCACCGGGGAGCTGTTTTTT. The encoded protein is CSAAPSQSTGELFF.